These 16 T cell receptor beta chains share one sample of origin, sequenced in a study of T-cell reconstitution after alpha-beta-depleted transplantation in children. The library targeted TCRbeta and was prepared with unique molecular identifiers. TCRdb passed the PCR reads through MiXCR, listing each CDR3 protein once. The profile shows 700,000 to 850,000 distinct CDR3 sequences, 16% of them singletons. The sample here was PBMCs, mostly from graft donor cells, taken 360 days after TCRalphabeta/CD19-depleted stem cell transplant. The receptors shown here come from a male patient under 18 who had a stem cell transplant for acute lymphoblastic leukemia, so the T cells may come from the graft donor.

This sequence joins TRBV6-2 or TRBV6-3 and TRBJ2-7; D may be TRBD1 (5 bases). Germline loops: CDR1 MNHEY, CDR2 SVGEGT. The V and J ends lost 6 bases and 2 bases respectively, with 23 bases between them. This CDR3 is 17 amino acids long. CDR3: CASRRIPRQSKPYEQYF. The CDR3 DNA sequence: TGTGCCAGCAGAAGAATACCCCGACAGTCGAAACCCTACGAGCAGTACTTC.

The V gene is TRBV4-1, the J gene TRBJ2-7, with 12 bases matching TRBD2. Germline trimming cut 1 base from V and 6 bases from J; bases unmatched to any gene: 7. The V gene's germline CDR1 is MGHRA and CDR2 YSYEKL. The CDR3 loop spans 16 amino acids. The CDR3 DNA sequence: TGCGCCAGCAGCCAAGCCCCGACTAGCGGGAGCATCGAGCAGTACTTC. It specifies CASSQAPTSGSIEQYF.

This clonotype occurred many times. The chain is built from TRBV5-1 and TRBJ1-5; D ambiguous. The length of the CDR3 is 13 residues. Trimming shortened V by 4 bases and J by 6 bases, and 11 bases separated the two germline ends. Per germline, CDR1 SGHRS and CDR2 YFSETQ. The CDR3 DNA reads TGCGCCAGCAGCATAGACCGGTTTCAGCCCCAGCATTTT. It codes for CASSIDRFQPQHF.

This clonotype was detected only a few times. The chain joins TRBV20-1 to TRBJ2-1; TRBD2 matches at 8 bases. Trimming took 3 bases from V and 2 from J; bases not matched to a gene: 15. This CDR3 is 18 amino acids long. Germline V gene sequence: CDR1 DFQATT, CDR2 SNEGSKA (reference sequence). The CDR3 nucleotides are TGCAGTGCTAGGGTCCCTGGACTAGCCGGCCCCACCTACAATGAGCAGTTCTTC. Residues: CSARVPGLAGPTYNEQFF.

The table lists this clonotype with a few counts. The rearrangement uses TRBV7-8 and TRBJ1-5; D is undetermined. Trimming pared 1 base from V and 6 bases from J, leaving 10 bases between. The CDR3 loop spans 14 amino acids. The germline CDR1 and CDR2 sequences are SGHVS and FQNEAQ. The CDR3 DNA follows: TGTGCCAGCAGCTTAGTTGGACCGGGTCAGCCCCAGCATTTT. Amino acid sequence: CASSLVGPGQPQHF.

The gene calls are TRBV10-3 and TRBJ1-5, with D unresolved. Trimming shortened V by 6 bases and J by 0 bases, and 9 bases separated the two germline ends. The CDR3 consists of 14 residues. CDR1 is ENHRY, CDR2 SYGVKD, per germline. The CDR3 nucleotides read TGTGCCATCAGCCGGGATAATAGCAATCAGCCCCAGCATTTT. Residues: CAISRDNSNQPQHF.

This clonotype has only a few counts. V gene TRBV15 combines with J gene TRBJ1-4; D possibly corresponds to TRBD1 (6 bases). The germline V gene has CDR1 LNHNV and CDR2 YYDKDF (reference sequence). Trimming shortened V by 8 bases and J by 5 bases, and 18 bases separated the two germline ends. The CDR3 covers 15 residues. In nucleotides, the CDR3 is TGTGCCACCGAACCGGCGGGGACATTCAATGAAAAACTGTTTTTT. This codes for CATEPAGTFNEKLFF.

The CDR3 here is CASSLIRVGTGNTEAFF. The CDR3 DNA reads TGTGCCAGCAGCTTGATCCGAGTGGGGACAGGGAACACTGAAGCTTTCTTT. The gene calls are TRBV5-4 and TRBJ1-1; 8 bases line up with TRBD1. Germline CDR1 reads SGHNT; CDR2 reads YYREEE (reference sequence). The CDR3 spans 17 residues. V shed 1 base, J shed 1 base, and the junction held 9 bases outside the gene matches.

At least ten counts were recorded for this clonotype. The chain couples TRBV5-1 to TRBJ2-5, with 8 positions matching TRBD2. This CDR3 region has 14 residues. Losses at the gene ends were 3 bases for V and 5 bases for J; bases not matched to a gene: 6. Per germline, CDR1 SGHRS and CDR2 YFSETQ. The CDR3 loop reads CASSWGLGRETQYF. The CDR3 DNA reads TGCGCCAGCAGCTGGGGACTAGGAAGGGAGACCCAGTACTTC.

The chain joins TRBV7-9 to TRBJ2-7; D is perhaps TRBD2 (5 bases). Trimming shortened V by 2 bases and J by 5 bases, and 16 bases separated the two germline ends. CDR1 and CDR2 from the germline V gene are SEHNR and FQNEAQ (reference sequence). This CDR3 contains 15 residues. This chain's CDR3 is CASSLFGRAVDEQYF. CDR3 in DNA: TGTGCCAGCAGCTTATTCGGTCGAGCGGTCGACGAGCAGTACTTC.

This clonotype was seen only a few times. V usage is TRBV6-5 and J usage is TRBJ1-1; D uncertain. CDR1 is MNHEY and CDR2 is SVGAGI in the germline V gene. Trimming removed 0 bases at V and 4 bases at J, with 3 bases between. The CDR3 is 12 amino acids. CDR3 sequence: CASSYSSTEAFF. Written as DNA, the CDR3 is TGTGCCAGCAGTTACTCGAGCACTGAAGCTTTCTTT.

CDR3 sequence reads: CASSEFWSTDRETQYF. CDR3 nucleotide sequence: TGTGCCAGCAGTGAATTCTGGAGTACCGACCGGGAGACCCAGTACTTC. The chain combines TRBV25-1 with TRBJ2-5; D unclear. CDR1 is MGHDK, CDR2 SYGVNS, per germline. The CDR3 runs 16 residues. Trimming left V 1 base short and J 5 bases short, with 17 bases between.

This clonotype was picked up many times. The chain is built from TRBV11-2 and TRBJ2-3; 13 nucleotides agree with TRBD2. Looked up from germline, CDR1 is SGHAT and CDR2 is FQNNGV. There are 15 residues in the CDR3. V gave up 6 bases and J gave up 4 bases; unmatched junction bases: 4. The CDR3 region has the DNA TGTGCCAGCAGTCCCGGACTAGCGGGAGCAGATACGCAGTATTTT. Residues: CASSPGLAGADTQYF.

The rearrangement links TRBV5-1 to TRBJ2-7; D is uncertain. The V end lost 0 bases, the J end lost 5 bases, and 12 bases lay between the germline ends. CDR1 and CDR2 (germline): SGHRS, YFSETQ. This CDR3 is 14 amino acids long. CDR3 bases: TGCGCCAGCAGCTTGGGTGGGTCTGCGCACGAGCAGTACTTC. Protein: CASSLGGSAHEQYF.

This chain joins TRBV11-2 and TRBJ2-1; 7 bases line up with TRBD2. There are 16 residues in the CDR3. CDR1 is SGHAT and CDR2 is FQNNGV in the germline V gene. Trimming took 3 bases from V and 6 from J; bases not matched to a gene: 11. CDR3 nucleotide sequence: TGTGCCAGCAGCTTGATTGGGAGGGCCCTCCCCAATGAGCAGTTCTTC. Amino acids: CASSLIGRALPNEQFF. The whole variable domain, filled in from reference TRBV11-2 and TRBJ2-1, reads EAGVAQSPRYKIIEKRQSVAFWCNPISGHATLYWYQQILGQGPKLLIQFQNNGVVDDSQLPKDRFSAERLKGVDSTLKIQPAKLEDSAVYLCASSLIGRALPNEQFFGPGTRLTVL.

As for this clonotype: It is likely a read error, because the conserved phenylalanine at the end of the CDR3 is missing. It is unclear where the CDR3 begins or ends on the DNA, so no DNA is shown, and the CDR3 is as TCRdb lists it. The CDR3 loop is CATRPGQGGA. The chain combines TRBV24-1 with TRBJ2-5; whether TRBD1, the table's D call, matches the DNA was not checked. A total of 10 residues make up the CDR3, ends included. Germline V gene sequence: CDR1 KGHDR, CDR2 SFDVKD.